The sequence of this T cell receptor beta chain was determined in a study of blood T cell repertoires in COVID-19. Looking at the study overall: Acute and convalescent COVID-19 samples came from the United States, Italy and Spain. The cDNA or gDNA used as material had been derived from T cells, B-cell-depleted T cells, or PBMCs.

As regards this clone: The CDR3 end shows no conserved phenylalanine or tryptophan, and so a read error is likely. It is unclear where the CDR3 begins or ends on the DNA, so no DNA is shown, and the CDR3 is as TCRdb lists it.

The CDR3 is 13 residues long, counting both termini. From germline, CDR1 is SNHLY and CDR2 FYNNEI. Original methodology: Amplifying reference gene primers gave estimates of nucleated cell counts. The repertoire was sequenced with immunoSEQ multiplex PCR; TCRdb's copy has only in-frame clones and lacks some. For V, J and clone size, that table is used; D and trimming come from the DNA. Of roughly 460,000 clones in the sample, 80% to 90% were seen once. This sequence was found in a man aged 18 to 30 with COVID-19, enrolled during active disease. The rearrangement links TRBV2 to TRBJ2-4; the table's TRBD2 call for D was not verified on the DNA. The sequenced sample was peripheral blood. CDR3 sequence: CASSDGLAGGLSY.